Sequencing of this T cell receptor (beta chain) was carried out in a study of blood T cell repertoires in COVID-19. Original processing notes: Amplification from reference gene primers served as the basis for estimated nucleated cell counts. Sequencing used immunoSEQ multiplex PCR; TCRdb keeps in-frame clones, though not all of them. Clone size and V and J calls were adopted from that table, with D and trimming inferred from the DNA. There are 130,000 to 150,000 clones in the sample; 70% to 85% occur only once, and over 9% lies in the top ten. The CDR3 consists of 10 residues. Germline CDR1 is DFQATT and CDR2 is SNEGSKA (reference sequence). The V and J ends lost 3 bases and 7 bases respectively, with 6 bases between them.

Sequenced input: PBMCs or T cells enriched from blood (not recorded which). The source of this sequence is a man aged 50-59 years who had recovered from COVID-19. The V and J genes are TRBV20-1 and TRBJ2-5, with unresolved D. The CDR3 DNA is TGCAGTGCTAGTGCCGGGACCCAGTACTTC. Translating gives CSASAGTQYF.